Shown below are 5 T cell receptor beta chains from a single sample sequenced in a study of metastatic and nonmetastatic thyroid tumors. Patients were all untreated before their thyroid surgery. TCRdb reanalyzed the PCR reads via MiXCR. In the table there are approximately 6,400 clones, about 3.3% of which are singletons. Sequencing was carried out using tumor tissue. Receptor source: a female donor with papillary thyroid cancer or a benign thyroid nodule (not recorded which). Some clones in this sample may be carry-over from other donors' samples.

In this sample, this clone is medium-sized (0.01 to 0.1%). The chain links TRBV6-1 to TRBJ2-7, with 9 bases matching TRBD2. V shed 3 bases, J shed 2 bases, and the junction held 5 bases outside the gene matches. The germline CDR1 and CDR2 sequences are MNHNS and SASEGT. CDR3 length: 15 residues. CDR3 protein: CASSDLAGNPYEQYF. CDR3 in DNA: TGTGCCAGCAGTGATCTAGCGGGAAACCCCTACGAGCAGTACTTC.

This clone is labeled medium-sized (0.01 to 0.1%). This chain joins TRBV6-2 or TRBV6-3 and TRBJ1-5, with D uncertain. Germline CDR1 MNHEY, CDR2 SVGEGT. This CDR3 spans 13 amino acids. Trimming pared 8 bases from V and 4 bases from J, leaving 12 bases between. The CDR3 loop is CASDWSGNQPQHF. CDR3 nucleotides: TGTGCCAGCGACTGGTCTGGGAATCAGCCCCAGCATTTT.

There are a few counts of this clone. The CDR3 does not close with the conserved phenylalanine or tryptophan, likely indicating a read error. V is TRBV24-1 and J is TRBJ2-7; TRBD1 aligns across 8 bases. The CDR3 runs to 13 residues. CDR1 and CDR2 from the germline V gene are KGHDR and SFDVKD. This CDR3 is CATSVGTGNEQYS. Here the CDR3 DNA reads TGTGCCACCAGTGTCGGGACAGGTAACGAACAGTACTCC.

This clone is classed as medium-sized. The chain employs TRBV11-3 and TRBJ2-7; D is ambiguous. Germline V gene sequence: CDR1 SGHNT, CDR2 YENEEA. The CDR3 consists of 11 residues. V lost 6 bases, J lost 3 bases, and 6 bases lay in between. The CDR3 DNA follows: TGTGCCAGCAGTATCTACTACGAGCAGTACTTC. Its protein product is CASSIYYEQYF.

This clone is medium-sized (0.01 to 0.1%) within its sample. The rearrangement uses TRBV24-1 and TRBJ2-5; the D is unclear. The CDR3 runs to 14 residues. Germline V gene sequence: CDR1 KGHDR, CDR2 SFDVKD. Trimming stripped 3 bases from V and 4 bases from J, with 11 bases between. The CDR3 sequence: CATSDPRQRETQYF. As DNA, the CDR3 is TGTGCCACCAGTGATCCGAGGCAAAGAGAGACCCAGTACTTC.